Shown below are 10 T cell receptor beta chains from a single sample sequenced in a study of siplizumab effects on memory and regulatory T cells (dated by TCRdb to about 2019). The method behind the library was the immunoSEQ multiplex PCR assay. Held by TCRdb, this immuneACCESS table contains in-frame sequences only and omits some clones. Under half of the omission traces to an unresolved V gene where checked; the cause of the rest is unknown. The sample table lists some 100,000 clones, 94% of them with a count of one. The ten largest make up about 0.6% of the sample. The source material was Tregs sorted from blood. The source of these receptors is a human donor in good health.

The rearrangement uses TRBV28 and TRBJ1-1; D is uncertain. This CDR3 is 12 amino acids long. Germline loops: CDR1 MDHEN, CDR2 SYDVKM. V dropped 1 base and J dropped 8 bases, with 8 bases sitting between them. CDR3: CASSLLGREAFF. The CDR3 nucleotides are TGTGCCAGCAGTTTATTGGGTCGGGAAGCTTTCTTT.

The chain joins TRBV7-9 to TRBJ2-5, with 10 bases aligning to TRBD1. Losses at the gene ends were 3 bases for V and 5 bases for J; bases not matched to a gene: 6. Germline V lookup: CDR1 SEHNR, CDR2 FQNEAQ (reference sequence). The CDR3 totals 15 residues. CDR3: CASSLGTGALETQYF. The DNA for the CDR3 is TGTGCCAGCAGCTTGGGGACAGGGGCGCTGGAGACCCAGTACTTC.

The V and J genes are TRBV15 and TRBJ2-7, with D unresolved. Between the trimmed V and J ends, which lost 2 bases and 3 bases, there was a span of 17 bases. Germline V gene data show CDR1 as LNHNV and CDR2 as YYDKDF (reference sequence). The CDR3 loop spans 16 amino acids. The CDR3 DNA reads TGTGCCACCAGCAGATCCGCCGGACGGACCCTCTACGAGCAGTACTTC. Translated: CATSRSAGRTLYEQYF.

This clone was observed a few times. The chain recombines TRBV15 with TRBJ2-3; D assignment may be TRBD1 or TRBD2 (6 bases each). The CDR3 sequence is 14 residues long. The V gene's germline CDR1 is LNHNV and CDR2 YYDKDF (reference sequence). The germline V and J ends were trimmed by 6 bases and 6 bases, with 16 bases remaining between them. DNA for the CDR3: TGTGCCACCAGGAGGGGGGAGACTCTCGATACGCAGTATTTT. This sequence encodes CATRRGETLDTQYF.

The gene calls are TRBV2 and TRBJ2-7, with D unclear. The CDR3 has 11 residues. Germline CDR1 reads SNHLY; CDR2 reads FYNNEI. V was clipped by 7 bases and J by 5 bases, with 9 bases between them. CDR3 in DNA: TGTGCCAGCACCCTGGATCACGAGCAGTACTTC. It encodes CASTLDHEQYF. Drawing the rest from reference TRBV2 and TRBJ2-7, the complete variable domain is EPEVTQTPSHQVTQMGQEVILRCVPISNHLYFYWYRQILGQKVEFLVSFYNNEISEKSEIFDDQFSVERPDGSNFTLKIRSTKLEDSAMYFCASTLDHEQYFGPGTRLTVT.

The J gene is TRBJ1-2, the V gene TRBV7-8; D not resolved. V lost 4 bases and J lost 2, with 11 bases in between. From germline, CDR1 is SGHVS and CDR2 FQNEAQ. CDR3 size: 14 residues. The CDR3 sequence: CASSSTGGNYGYTF. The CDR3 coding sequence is TGTGCCAGCAGCTCCACCGGCGGGAACTATGGCTACACCTTC. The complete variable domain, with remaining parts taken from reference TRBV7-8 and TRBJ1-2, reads GAGVSQSPRYKVAKRGQDVALRCDPISGHVSLFWYQQALGQGPEFLTYFQNEAQLDKSGLPSDRFFAERPEGSVSTLKIQRTQQEDSAVYLCASSSTGGNYGYTFGSGTRLTVV.

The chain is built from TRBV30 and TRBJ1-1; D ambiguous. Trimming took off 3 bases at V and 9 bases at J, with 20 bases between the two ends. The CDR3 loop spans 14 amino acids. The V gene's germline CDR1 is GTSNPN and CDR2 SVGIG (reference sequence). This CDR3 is CAWRAPKAGDKAFF. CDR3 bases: TGTGCCTGGAGGGCCCCGAAGGCGGGCGATAAAGCTTTCTTT.

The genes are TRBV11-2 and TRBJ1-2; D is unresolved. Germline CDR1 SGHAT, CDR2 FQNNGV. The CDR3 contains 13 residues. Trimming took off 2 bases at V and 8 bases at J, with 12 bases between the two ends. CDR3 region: CASSLKDLRGYTF. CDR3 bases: TGTGCCAGCAGCTTAAAGGATCTTCGGGGCTACACCTTC.

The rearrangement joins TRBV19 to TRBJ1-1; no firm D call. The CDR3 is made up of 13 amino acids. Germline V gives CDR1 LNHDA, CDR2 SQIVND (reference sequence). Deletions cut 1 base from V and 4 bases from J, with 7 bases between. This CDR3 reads CASSIVGSTEAFF. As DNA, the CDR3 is TGTGCCAGTAGTATAGTGGGGAGCACTGAAGCTTTCTTT.

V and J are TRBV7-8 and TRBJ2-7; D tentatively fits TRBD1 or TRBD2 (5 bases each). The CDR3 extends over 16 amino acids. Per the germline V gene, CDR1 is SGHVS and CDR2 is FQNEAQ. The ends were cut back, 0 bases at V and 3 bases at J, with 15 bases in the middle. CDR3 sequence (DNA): TGTGCCAGCAGCTTAGCCAGGCCGGGACGGAACTACGAGCAGTACTTC. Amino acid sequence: CASSLARPGRNYEQYF.